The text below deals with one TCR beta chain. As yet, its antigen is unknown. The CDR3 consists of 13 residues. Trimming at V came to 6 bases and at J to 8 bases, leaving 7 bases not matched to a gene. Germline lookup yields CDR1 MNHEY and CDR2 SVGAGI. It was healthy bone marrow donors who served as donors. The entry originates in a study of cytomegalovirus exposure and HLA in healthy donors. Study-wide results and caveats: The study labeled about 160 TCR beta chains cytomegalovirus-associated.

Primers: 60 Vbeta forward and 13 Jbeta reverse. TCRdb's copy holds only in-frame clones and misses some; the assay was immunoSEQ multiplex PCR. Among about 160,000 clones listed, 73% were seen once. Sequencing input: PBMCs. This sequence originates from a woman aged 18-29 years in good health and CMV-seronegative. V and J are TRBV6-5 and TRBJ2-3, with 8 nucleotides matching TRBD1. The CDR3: CASRTTGEGTQYF. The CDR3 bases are TGTGCCAGCAGAACGACAGGGGAAGGTACGCAGTATTTT.